The entry below describes one T cell receptor beta chain. These data are taken from a study of STAT5B mutations in CD4+ large granular lymphocyte leukemia. Germline CDR1 reads SGHDT; CDR2 reads YYEEEE. V was pared by 4 bases and J by 4 bases, with 9 bases of the junction left unmatched. The CDR3 length is 15 residues. Sequenced by immunoSEQ multiplex PCR; TCRdb stores in-frame clones only, minus some. This table has about 33,000 clones, roughly 72% appearing once. The chain carries TRBV5-6 and TRBJ2-3; 7 bases map to TRBD2. The sequence was collected from a human donor in good health. The source material was CD4+ T cells from blood buffy coats. The CDR3 DNA reads as TGTGCCAGCAGCCCGAACGTGGGGGGGGCAGATACGCAGTATTTT. The encoded protein is CASSPNVGGADTQYF.